These 8 T cell receptor beta chains were all obtained from the same sample, sequenced in a study of metastatic and nonmetastatic thyroid tumors. All patients were untreated before thyroid surgery. From the PCR reads, TCRdb re-called clones with MiXCR. There are about 93,000 clones in the sample; about an eighth occur only once, and around 11% lies in the top ten. Sequenced: blood. The source is a female donor with papillary thyroid cancer or a benign thyroid nodule (not recorded which). Some clones in this sample may be carry-over from other donors' samples.

This clone was observed at least ten times. This chain connects TRBV19 to TRBJ1-1; D remains ambiguous. Germline V gene sequence: CDR1 LNHDA, CDR2 SQIVND (reference sequence). The germline V and J ends were trimmed by 8 bases and 4 bases, with 11 bases remaining between them. The CDR3 is 12 amino acids. This CDR3 is CASLKGGTEAFF. The CDR3 DNA sequence: TGTGCCAGTCTAAAGGGTGGCACTGAAGCTTTCTTT.

This clone appeared many times. The chain links TRBV6-2 or TRBV6-3 to TRBJ1-5; possibly TRBD1 for D (6 bases). This CDR3 spans 15 amino acids. CDR1 and CDR2 (germline): MNHEY, SVGEGT. V shed 6 bases and J shed 4 bases, with 16 bases lying between them. CDR3 region: CASSSGMGANQPQHF. The DNA of the CDR3 is TGTGCCAGCAGCTCAGGCATGGGGGCTAATCAGCCCCAGCATTTT.

This clone was detected ten times or more. This chain connects TRBV11-3 to TRBJ1-1; a possible D gene is TRBD1 (5 bases). V shed 5 bases and J shed 7 bases, with 14 bases lying between them. CDR1 is SGHNT, CDR2 YENEEA, per germline. The length of the CDR3 is 13 residues. The CDR3 region has the DNA TGTGCCAGCAGCCGCCGGGACGGTAGTGAAGCTTTCTTT. This translates into CASSRRDGSEAFF.

This clone was observed many times. V gene TRBV27 combines with J gene TRBJ2-2; 9 bases are a match to TRBD2. The J segment lost 7 bases and the V segment lost 1 base, leaving 7 bases of the junction unmatched. Per the germline V gene, CDR1 is MNHEY and CDR2 is SMNVEV (reference sequence). There are 16 residues in the CDR3. The CDR3 protein is CASSLFPSGIGGELFF. The CDR3 DNA is TGTGCCAGCAGTTTATTTCCTAGCGGGATCGGCGGGGAGCTGTTTTTT.

This clone has ten or more counts. This rearrangement joins TRBV2 to TRBJ2-3; 8 bases map to TRBD2. With V trimmed by 3 bases and J by 2 bases, 4 bases remained unmatched. The CDR3 is made up of 15 amino acids. Per germline, CDR1 SNHLY and CDR2 FYNNEI. The CDR3 here is CASSDRLANTDTQYF. In DNA form, the CDR3 reads TGTGCCAGCAGTGACCGACTAGCGAACACAGATACGCAGTATTTT.

This clone was recorded at least ten times. This sequence joins TRBV15 and TRBJ1-4, with 7 bases matching TRBD1. V was clipped by 2 bases and J by 0 bases; unmatched bases: 3. Germline loops: CDR1 LNHNV, CDR2 YYDKDF (reference sequence). This CDR3 comprises 16 residues. The CDR3 sequence is CATSRTTGATNEKLFF. The CDR3 DNA reads TGTGCCACCAGCAGAACAACAGGGGCAACTAATGAAAAACTGTTTTTT.

This clone came up many times. The V call is TRBV6-1, the J call TRBJ1-1; weak D call: TRBD1 (6 bases). Trimming removed 6 bases at V and 1 base at J, with 9 bases between. The CDR3 covers 13 residues. Germline V gene sequence: CDR1 MNHNS, CDR2 SASEGT. CDR3 sequence (DNA): TGTGCCAGCAGAGGGGGGGGGAACACTGAAGCTTTCTTT. It specifies CASRGGGNTEAFF.

This clone appeared many times. In DNA, the CDR3 is TGTGCCAGCAAAGGGACAGGGTGGGACATTCAGTACTTC. It specifies CASKGTGWDIQYF. V gene TRBV2 combines with J gene TRBJ2-4, with 9 bases aligning to TRBD1. The V segment lost 7 bases and the J segment 8 bases; nucleotides outside the gene matches: 6. The CDR3 has 13 amino acids. The germline V gene has CDR1 SNHLY and CDR2 FYNNEI.